The source of this T cell receptor (beta chain) is a study of T-cell reconstitution after alpha-beta-depleted transplantation in children. As concerns this clonotype: No antigen is known for it.

Study results and caveats: Surviving recipient T cells and thymic progenitors underlay high day-60 TCRbeta diversity in some patients. Several hundred graft clones that had expanded were reportedly the source of alpha-beta T cells about two months after transplant.

The CDR3 runs to 15 residues. The germline V gene has CDR1 SGHAT and CDR2 FQNNGV. V gave up 2 bases and J gave up 6 bases; unmatched junction bases: 5. Preparation of the TCRbeta library involved a method that used unique molecular identifiers. MiXCR, run by TCRdb on the PCR reads, gives a single entry per CDR3 protein. The repertoire includes almost 600,000 distinct CDR3 sequences, 27% of them detected once, and about a third sits in the top ten. The input for sequencing was PBMCs, taken before TCRalphabeta/CD19-depleted stem cell transplant. The V call is TRBV11-2, the J call TRBJ2-1, with 9 bases lining up with TRBD2. The sequence was obtained from a boy under two years old with Wiskott-Aldrich syndrome, due to receive a stem cell transplant. CDR3 bases: TGTGCCAGCAGCTTAAGTGCGGGAGGGGTCAATGAGCAGTTCTTC. Translation gives CASSLSAGGVNEQFF.